The rows below give T cell receptor beta chains drawn from one sample of a study of CD8+ T cells in alopecia areata. Repertoires were generated with immunoSEQ multiplex PCR, while TCRdb's copy carries only in-frame clones and drops some. The sample gives under 150,000 clones, 50% to 65% of which show up once; under 3.5% is in the top ten. Sequenced material: CD4+ T cells sorted from blood, taken at week 24, from a patient treated with tofacitinib. The receptors come from a human donor with alopecia areata. Both conserved end residues are part of each CDR3. The D gene is left open where the match is weak. For some rows the clone size is stated as once, few or many, or as a class when expanded; others skip it.

clone size,V gene,J gene,D gene,CDR3 DNA,CDR3 protein
.,TRBV7-9,TRBJ1-4,TRBD1,TGTGCCAGCAGGCTCAAGACAGGGAATGAAAAACTGTTTTTT,CASRLKTGNEKLFF
.,TRBV4-2,TRBJ2-5,.,TGTGCCAGCAGCCAAGGAGAGCAAGAGACCCAGTACTTC,CASSQGEQETQYF
.,TRBV6-5,TRBJ1-5,TRBD1,TGTGCCAGCAGTTACTCGACAGGGGCTAGCAATCAGCCCCAGCATTTT,CASSYSTGASNQPQHF
.,TRBV2,TRBJ2-7,.,TGTGCCAGCAGACAGGGCCAGAGCTCCTACGAGCAGTACTTC,CASRQGQSSYEQYF
few,TRBV5-1,TRBJ2-1,TRBD2,TGCGCCAGCAGCTTGGATGCGGGGGGCCACCACAATGAGCAGTTCTTC,CASSLDAGGHHNEQFF
few,TRBV2,TRBJ1-2,.,TGTGCCAGCAGTGAATTATTGTCGAATGGCTACACCTTC,CASSELLSNGYTF
few,TRBV7-2,TRBJ2-3,.,TGTGCCAGCAGTCATGGCACAGATACGCAGTATTTT,CASSHGTDTQYF
.,TRBV11-2,TRBJ2-2,.,TGTGCCAGCAGCTTAGAAAGGGCCACCGGGGAGCTGTTTTTT,CASSLERATGELFF
.,TRBV4-2,TRBJ1-6,.,TGTGCCAGCAGCCAAGAATTTGATTCACCCCTCCACTTT,CASSQEFDSPLHF
many,TRBV4-1,TRBJ2-6,TRBD2,TGCGCCAGCAGCCCATCGAGCGGGGGGGATCATAGCCCTGGGGCCAACGTCCTGACTTTC,CASSPSSGGDHSPGANVLTF
.,TRBV4-2,TRBJ2-3,.,TGTGCCAGCAGCCAAGGGACTCGCACAGATACGCAGTATTTT,CASSQGTRTDTQYF